This T cell receptor (beta chain) is from a study of HIV-infected patients and healthy controls. No cell fractionation was done, so the repertoire covers all unsorted peripheral blood T cells. The table lists this clonotype with many counts. What it recognizes is unknown. Germline V CDR1 and CDR2: SQVTM, ANQGSEA. V gave up 3 bases and J gave up 4 bases, with 9 bases separating them. The CDR3 has 13 residues. Findings and caveats of the study: CMV-associated CDR3s mostly grew nonsignificantly during therapy, while HIV-associated CDR3s declined significantly.

Around 500 ng RNA was reverse transcribed with alpha and beta constant-region primers. Alpha and beta chain libraries were made separately by chain-specific third strand synthesis with multiplexing indices. TCRdb fed the 5' RACE reads into MiXCR, producing one record per CDR3 protein. The table lists around 16,000 distinct CDR3 sequences, just under 9.5% of them singletons. Sample: blood. This receptor was taken from an adult in good health. The V gene is TRBV29-1, the J gene TRBJ2-2; D not certain. The CDR3 nucleotides read TGCAGCGTTGACAGTATGGGCACCGGGGAGCTGTTTTTT. This sequence encodes CSVDSMGTGELFF.